The source of this T cell receptor (beta chain) is a study of Graves' ophthalmopathy and Graves' hyperthyroidism. The CDR3 runs 16 residues. Germline V gives CDR1 SNHLY, CDR2 FYNNEI. The V and J ends lost 8 bases and 3 bases, in that order; junction bases with no gene match: 14. This clonotype was seen more than once but under ten times. Amplification from RNA transcripts yielded the TCR beta CDR3 regions. HTBI primers primed a first-round RT-PCR, and a second-round multiplex PCR followed. From the multiplex PCR reads, TCRdb called clonotypes with MiXCR, one entry per CDR3 protein. The sample holds around 1.1 million distinct CDR3 sequences, about 35% seen once.

The V and J genes are TRBV2 and TRBJ1-1; TRBD1 agrees at 8 bases. The receptor was isolated from an adult man with Graves' hyperthyroidism. Sequenced material: peripheral blood or thyroid tissue (not recorded which). The CDR3 reads CASSPRGQGSDTEAFF. CDR3 nucleotide sequence: TGTGCCAGCTCACCCCGAGGACAGGGATCGGACACTGAAGCTTTCTTT.